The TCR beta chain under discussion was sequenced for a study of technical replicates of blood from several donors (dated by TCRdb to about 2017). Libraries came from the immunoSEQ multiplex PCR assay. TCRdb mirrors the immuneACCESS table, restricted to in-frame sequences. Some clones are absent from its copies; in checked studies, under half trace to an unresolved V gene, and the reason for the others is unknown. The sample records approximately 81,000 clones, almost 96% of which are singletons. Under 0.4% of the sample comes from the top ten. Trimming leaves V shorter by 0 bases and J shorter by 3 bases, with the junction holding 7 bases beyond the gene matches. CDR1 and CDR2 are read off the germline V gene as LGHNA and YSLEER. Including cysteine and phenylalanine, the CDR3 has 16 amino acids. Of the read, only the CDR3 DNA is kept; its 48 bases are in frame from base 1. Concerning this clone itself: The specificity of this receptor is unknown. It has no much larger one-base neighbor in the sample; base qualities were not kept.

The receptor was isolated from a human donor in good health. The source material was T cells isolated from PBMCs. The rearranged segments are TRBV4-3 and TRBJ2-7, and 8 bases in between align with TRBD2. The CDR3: CASSQDTSGSFYEQYF. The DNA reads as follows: TGCGCCAGCAGCCAAGACACGAGCGGGAGTTTCTACGAGCAGTACTTC.